This T cell receptor beta chain was retrieved from a study of blood T cell repertoires in COVID-19. Turning to the study itself: Acute and convalescent COVID-19 specimens originated in the United States, Italy and Spain. The analysed material was cDNA or gDNA that came from T cells, B-cell-depleted T cells, or PBMCs.

The CDR3 consists of 16 residues. Germline CDR1 WSHSY, CDR2 SAAADI. The V end lost 10 bases, the J end lost 3 bases, and 21 bases lay between the germline ends. As processed by the authors: Amplified reference gene primers provided the basis for estimating nucleated cell counts. The assay was immunoSEQ multiplex PCR, and TCRdb's table has in-frame clones only and misses some. For V, J and clone size, that table is used; D and trimming come from the DNA. The top ten clones hold 13% of a sample with under 130,000 clones, approximately 87% of them seen once. The sample taken for sequencing was peripheral blood. The gene calls are TRBV10-2 and TRBJ2-2; D may be TRBD2 (6 bases). The receptor was derived from a human donor in a cohort sampled during active or convalescent COVID-19. CDR3 loop: CATKLSPGLYTGELFF. The DNA of the CDR3 is TGCGCCACTAAATTAAGCCCGGGACTTTACACCGGGGAGCTGTTTTTT.